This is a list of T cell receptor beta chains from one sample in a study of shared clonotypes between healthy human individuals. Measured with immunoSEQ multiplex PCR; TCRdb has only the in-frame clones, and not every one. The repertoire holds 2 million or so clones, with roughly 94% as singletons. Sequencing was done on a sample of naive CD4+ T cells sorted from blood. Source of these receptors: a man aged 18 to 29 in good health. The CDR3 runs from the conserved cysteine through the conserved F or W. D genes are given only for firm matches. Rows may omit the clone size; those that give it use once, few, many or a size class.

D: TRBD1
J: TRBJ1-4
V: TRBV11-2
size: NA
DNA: TGTGCCAGCAGCCTGGGGACAGAGTTTAATGAAAAACTGTTTTTT
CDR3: CASSLGTEFNEKLFF

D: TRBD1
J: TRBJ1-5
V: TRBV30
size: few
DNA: TGTGCCTGGAGTACAGGGGGCAATCAGCCCCAGCATTTT
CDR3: CAWSTGGNQPQHF

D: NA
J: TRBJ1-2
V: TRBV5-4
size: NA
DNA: TGTGCCAGCAGCCCCCACGAGGGTCCCTATGGCTACACCTTC
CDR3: CASSPHEGPYGYTF

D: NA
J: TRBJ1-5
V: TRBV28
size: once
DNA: TGTGCCAGCAGTTTAATGGGGCGTCGTCAGCCCCAGCATTTT
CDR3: CASSLMGRRQPQHF

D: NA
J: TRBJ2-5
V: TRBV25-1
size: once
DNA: TGTGCCAGCAGCGGCTGGGGCCAAGAGACCCAGTACTTC
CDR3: CASSGWGQETQYF

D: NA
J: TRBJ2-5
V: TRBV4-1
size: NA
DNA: TGCGCCAGCAGCCAAGCAGGGAAGGTCCAAGAGACCCAGTACTTC
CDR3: CASSQAGKVQETQYF

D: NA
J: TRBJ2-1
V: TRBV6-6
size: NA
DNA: TGTGCCAGCAGTTCCCGGGGTCTCTCCTACAATGAGCAGTTCTTC
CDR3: CASSSRGLSYNEQFF

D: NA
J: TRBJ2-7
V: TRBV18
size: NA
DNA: TGTGCCAGCTCATTGGGCGTCTCCTCCTACGAGCAGTACTTC
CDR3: CASSLGVSSYEQYF

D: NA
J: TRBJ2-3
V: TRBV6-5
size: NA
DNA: TGTGCCAGCAGCCCCCGGGGTCGGGATACGCAGTATTTT
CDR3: CASSPRGRDTQYF

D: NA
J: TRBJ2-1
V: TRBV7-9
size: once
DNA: TGTGCCAGCATGAGCGAGGGCGAGCAGTTCTTC
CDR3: CASMSEGEQFF

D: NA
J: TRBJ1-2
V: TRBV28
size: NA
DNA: TGTGCCAGCAGGGAGGAGAGGGGCTACACCTTC
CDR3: CASREERGYTF

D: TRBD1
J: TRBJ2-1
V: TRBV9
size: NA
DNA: TGTGCCAGCAGCCTCGGACAGGGCTCCTACAATGAGCAGTTCTTC
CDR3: CASSLGQGSYNEQFF

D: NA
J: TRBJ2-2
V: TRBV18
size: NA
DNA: TGTGCCAGCTCTACCAACACAGGGATAGGCACCGGGGAGCTGTTTTTT
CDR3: CASSTNTGIGTGELFF

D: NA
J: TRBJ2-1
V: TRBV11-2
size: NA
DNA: TGTGCCAGCAGCTCCGGGCCCTCTTGGGGCCTAAATCAGCAGTTCTTC
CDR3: CASSSGPSWGLNQQFF

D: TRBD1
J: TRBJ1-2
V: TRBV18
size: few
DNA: TGTGCCAGCTCACCACCCGGGACAGGGAAGGCCTATGGCTACACCTTC
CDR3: CASSPPGTGKAYGYTF

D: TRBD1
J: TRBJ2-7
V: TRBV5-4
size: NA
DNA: TGTGCCAGCAGCTCGGGACAGGGGGCGATCTACGAGCAGTACTTC
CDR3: CASSSGQGAIYEQYF

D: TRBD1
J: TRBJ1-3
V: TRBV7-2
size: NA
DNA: TGTGCCAGCAGCTTGGGACAGCCCTCTGGAAACACCATATATTTT
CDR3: CASSLGQPSGNTIYF

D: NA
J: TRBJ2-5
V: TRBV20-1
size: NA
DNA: TGCAGTGCTCACAGGGAAGAGACCCAGTACTTC
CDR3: CSAHREETQYF

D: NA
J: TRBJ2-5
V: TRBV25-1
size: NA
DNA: TGTGCCAGCTCTGGAGGGACTCAGTACTTC
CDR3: CASSGGTQYF

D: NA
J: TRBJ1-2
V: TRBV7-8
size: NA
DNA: TGTGCCAGCAGCTCGAGACAGAATTCTAACTATGGCTACACCTTC
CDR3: CASSSRQNSNYGYTF

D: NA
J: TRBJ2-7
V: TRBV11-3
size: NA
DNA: TGTGCCAGCAGCTTAGATCGGGGTTCGGGGGAGCAGTACTTC
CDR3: CASSLDRGSGEQYF

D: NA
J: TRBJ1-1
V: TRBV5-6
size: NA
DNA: TGTGCCAGCAGCTCATGGGACCGTTTTACGGCTGAAGCTTTCTTT
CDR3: CASSSWDRFTAEAFF

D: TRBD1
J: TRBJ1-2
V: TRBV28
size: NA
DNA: TGTGCCAGCAGTGCAGAGGGGGCTGGCTACACCTTC
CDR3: CASSAEGAGYTF

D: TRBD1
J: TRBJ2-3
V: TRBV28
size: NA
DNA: TGTGCCAGCAGTTCCCCCGGGACAGGGGCAGGGGATACGCAGTATTTT
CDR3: CASSSPGTGAGDTQYF

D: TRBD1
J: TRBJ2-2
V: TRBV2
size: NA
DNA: TGTGCCAGCAGAACAGGGGCCGGGGAGCTGTTTTTT
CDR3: CASRTGAGELFF

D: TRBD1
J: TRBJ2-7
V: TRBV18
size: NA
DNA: TGTGCCAGCTCACTAGGGACAGTGGAGGCCTACGAGCAGTACTTC
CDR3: CASSLGTVEAYEQYF

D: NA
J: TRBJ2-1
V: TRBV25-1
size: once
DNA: TGTGCCAGCAGTGAATCTGCGGGTAACTCCTACAATGAGCAGTTCTTC
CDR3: CASSESAGNSYNEQFF

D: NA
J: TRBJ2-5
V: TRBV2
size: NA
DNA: TGTGCCAGCAGTGAGGGCCTCCAAGAGACCCAGTACTTC
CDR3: CASSEGLQETQYF

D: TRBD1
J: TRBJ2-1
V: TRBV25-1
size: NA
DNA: TGTGCCAGCATAAAGACCGGGACAGACTCCTACAATGAGCAGTTCTTC
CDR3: CASIKTGTDSYNEQFF

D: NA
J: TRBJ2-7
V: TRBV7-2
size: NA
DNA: TGTGCCAGCAGCGTAGACACCTTGAGCTCCTACGAGCAGTACTTC
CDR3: CASSVDTLSSYEQYF

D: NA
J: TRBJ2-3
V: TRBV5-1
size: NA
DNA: TGCGCCAGCAGCTTGGCGGGGGATACAGATACGCAGTATTTT
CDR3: CASSLAGDTDTQYF

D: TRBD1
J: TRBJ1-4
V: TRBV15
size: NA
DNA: TGTGCCACCAGCAGATCTGACAAGACAGGGGTCACGGAAAAACTGTTTTTT
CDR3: CATSRSDKTGVTEKLFF

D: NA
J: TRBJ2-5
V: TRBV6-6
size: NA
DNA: TGTGCCAGCAGTTATTTTGAAAGGGGTCAGGAGACCCAGTACTTC
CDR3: CASSYFERGQETQYF

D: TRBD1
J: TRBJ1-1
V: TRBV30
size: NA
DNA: TGTGCCTGGGGACAGGGGGCCGCTTTCTTT
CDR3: CAWGQGAAFF

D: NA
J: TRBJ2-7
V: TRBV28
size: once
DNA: TGTGCCAGCAGTTTGGGGCGGGCTAGTAGTTTATCCTACGAGCAGTACTTC
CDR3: CASSLGRASSLSYEQYF

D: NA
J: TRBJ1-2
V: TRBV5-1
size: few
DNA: TGCGCCAGCAGCCAGACAGCTAACTATGGCTACACCTTC
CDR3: CASSQTANYGYTF

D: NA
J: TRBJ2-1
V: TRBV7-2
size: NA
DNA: TGTGCCAGCAGCCTAGGGACGGGGGAATTCGGTGAGCAGTTCTTC
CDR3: CASSLGTGEFGEQFF

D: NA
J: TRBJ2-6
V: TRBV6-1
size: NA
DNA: TGTGCCAGCAGTGATACGGCGACACTCCGCTCTGGGGCCAACGTCCTGACTTTC
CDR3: CASSDTATLRSGANVLTF

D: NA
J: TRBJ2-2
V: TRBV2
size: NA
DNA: TGTGCCAGCAGTGAACTCCTGGGGGCCGGAACCGGGGAGCTGTTTTTT
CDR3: CASSELLGAGTGELFF

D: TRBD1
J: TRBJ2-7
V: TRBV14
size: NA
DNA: TGTGCCAGCAGCCAAGGTCCGGGACAGGGTGTCTACGAGCAGTACTTC
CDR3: CASSQGPGQGVYEQYF

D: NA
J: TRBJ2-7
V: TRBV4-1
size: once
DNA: TGCGCCAGCAGCCCGGGGGGACAGTCGACTGAGCAGTACTTC
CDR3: CASSPGGQSTEQYF

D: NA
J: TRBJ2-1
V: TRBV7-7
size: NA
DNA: TGTGCTAGCAGCCCGATCGGGATCCCCAATGAGCAGTTCTTC
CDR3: CASSPIGIPNEQFF

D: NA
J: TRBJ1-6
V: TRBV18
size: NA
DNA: TGTGCCAGCTCACCATCAGGTCAGCGTAATTCACCCCTCCACTTT
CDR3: CASSPSGQRNSPLHF

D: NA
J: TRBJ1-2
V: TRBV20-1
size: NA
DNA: TGCAGTGCTAGAGAGGCGAGGGGCTACACCTTC
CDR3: CSAREARGYTF

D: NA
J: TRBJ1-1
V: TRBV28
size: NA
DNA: TGTGCCAGCAGCGAGACCAGGGGACCGAGAAACACTGAAGCTTTCTTT
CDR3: CASSETRGPRNTEAFF

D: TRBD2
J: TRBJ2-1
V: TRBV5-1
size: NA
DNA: TGCGCCAGCAGCTTGAGCGGGATAAGGTACAATGAGCAGTTCTTC
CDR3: CASSLSGIRYNEQFF

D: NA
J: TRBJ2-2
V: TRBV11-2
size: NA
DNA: TGTGCCAGCAGCTTAGTGTTTGATCCTACCGGGGAGCTGTTTTTT
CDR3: CASSLVFDPTGELFF

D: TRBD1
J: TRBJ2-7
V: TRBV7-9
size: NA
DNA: TGTGCCAGCAGTTCCGGGACAGGGTCCTACGAGCAGTACTTC
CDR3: CASSSGTGSYEQYF

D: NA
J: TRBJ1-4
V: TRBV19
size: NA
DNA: TGTGCCAGTAGTATAAGACCGCGGAATTTTAATGAAAAACTGTTTTTT
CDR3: CASSIRPRNFNEKLFF

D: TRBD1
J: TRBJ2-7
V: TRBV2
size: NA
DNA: TGTGCCAGTGGGACAGTGAGCTCCTACGAGCAGTACTTC
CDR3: CASGTVSSYEQYF

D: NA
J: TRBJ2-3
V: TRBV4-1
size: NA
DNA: TGCGCCAGCAGCCAACAGACTAGCACAGATACGCAGTATTTT
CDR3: CASSQQTSTDTQYF

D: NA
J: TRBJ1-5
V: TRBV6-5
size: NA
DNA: TGTGCCAGCAGTTACCCTAACTTTGGAACGTATCAGCCCCAGCATTTT
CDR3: CASSYPNFGTYQPQHF

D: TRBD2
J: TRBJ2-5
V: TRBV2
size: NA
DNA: TGTGCCAGCAGTGAACTAGCGGGAGCGGCGGGGACCCAGTACTTC
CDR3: CASSELAGAAGTQYF